A selection of T cell receptor beta chains follows, all from one sample in a study of metastatic and nonmetastatic thyroid tumors. MiXCR reprocessed the PCR reads for TCRdb. The sample holds about 6,200 clones; about 30% are singletons and the top ten take 15% to 20%. Source material: adjacent normal tissue. These receptors all come from a female donor with papillary thyroid cancer or a benign thyroid nodule (not recorded which). Some clones in this sample may be carry-over from other donors' samples. Both conserved end residues are part of each CDR3. Fields, in order: clone size, V gene, J gene, D gene, CDR3 DNA, CDR3 protein. The D gene is left open where the match is weak. Size values are once, few and many counts, or a class for expanded clones, and some rows have none.

-	TRBV5-5	TRBJ2-7	TRBD2	TGTGCCAGCAGCTTGGCTAGCGGCCTATCCTACGAGCAGTACTTC	CASSLASGLSYEQYF
few	TRBV28	TRBJ2-7	-	TGTGCCAGCAGTTTGTTCGGGACTTTCTACGAGCAGTACTTC	CASSLFGTFYEQYF
-	TRBV6-1	TRBJ1-1	-	TGTGCCAGCAGTAAGGACCTCCGGAACACTGAAGCTTTCTTT	CASSKDLRNTEAFF
-	TRBV7-2	TRBJ2-5	TRBD2	TGTGCCAGCAGCTTAGCGGCGCCAGGGAGGGGCCAAGAGACCCAGTACTTC	CASSLAAPGRGQETQYF
few	TRBV28	TRBJ1-1	TRBD1	TGTGCCAGCAGTGAGACAGGGGAGGGCACTGAAGCTTTCTTT	CASSETGEGTEAFF
few	TRBV6-1	TRBJ2-7	TRBD2	TGTGCCACCCGGACTAGCGGGATCCACGAGCAGTACTTC	CATRTSGIHEQYF
few	TRBV11-2	TRBJ1-1	-	TGTGCCAGCAGCCCCTACCAGGGGTTGAACACTGAAGCTTTCTTT	CASSPYQGLNTEAFF
-	TRBV20-1	TRBJ1-2	TRBD1	TGCAGTGCTAGAGCACAGGGGTTGAGCGGGGACATCTATGGCTACACCTTC	CSARAQGLSGDIYGYTF
-	TRBV11-2	TRBJ2-1	TRBD2	TGTGCCAGCAGCCAGGGACTAGCGGGAGGCAATGAGCAGTTCTTC	CASSQGLAGGNEQFF
-	TRBV7-3	TRBJ2-3	-	TGTGCCAGCAGCTTAACGGGAGTACCCACAGATACGCAGTATTTT	CASSLTGVPTDTQYF
few	TRBV12-3/TRBV12-4	TRBJ2-7	-	TGTGCCAGCAGTTCTGGCAGGACCCTCTCCTACGAGCAGTACTTC	CASSSGRTLSYEQYF
large	TRBV2	TRBJ2-3	TRBD2	TGTGCCAGCGCTACGGGGGGGCCTGATAGAGATACGCAGTATTTT	CASATGGPDRDTQYF
-	TRBV12-3/TRBV12-4	TRBJ2-7	-	TGTGCCAGCAGTCAAACCTTCGGGAAGGGCTACGAGCAGTACTTC	CASSQTFGKGYEQYF
-	TRBV19	TRBJ1-6	-	TGTGCCAGTAGTATAGGACAGAGTAATTCACCCCTCCACTTT	CASSIGQSNSPLHF
-	TRBV5-1	TRBJ1-6	-	TGCGCCAGCAGCTTTGTGAAGGGTGCTGAGCGTTCACCCCTCCACTTT	CASSFVKGAERSPLHF
-	TRBV7-2	TRBJ2-7	-	TGTGCCAGCAGCTTGAGTTGGACTGGCTCCTACGAGCAGTACTTC	CASSLSWTGSYEQYF
few	TRBV18	TRBJ2-7	TRBD1	TGTGCCAGCTCACCCCGGGACAGAACCTACGAGCAGTACTTC	CASSPRDRTYEQYF
-	TRBV12-5	TRBJ1-1	TRBD1	TGTGCTAGTGGGCCTGGGACAGTCGGACCTTTCTTT	CASGPGTVGPFF
-	TRBV9	TRBJ2-1	-	TGTGCCAGCAGCGCTCGGGACGCAGCCTACAATGAGCAGTTCTTC	CASSARDAAYNEQFF
-	TRBV28	TRBJ2-7	-	TGTGCCAGCAGGGGCCAGGTCCACGAGCAGTACTTC	CASRGQVHEQYF
-	TRBV7-2	TRBJ1-6	-	TGTGCCAGCAGCTTAGAGAGGGAGTCACCCCTCCACTTT	CASSLERESPLHF
-	TRBV5-1	TRBJ2-2	-	TGCGCCAGCAGCTTGGCCGAGGCAGGGAACGGGGAGCTGTTTTTT	CASSLAEAGNGELFF
-	TRBV30	TRBJ2-7	-	TGTGCCTGGAACCGGGACCCAGATTCCTACGAGCAGTACTTC	CAWNRDPDSYEQYF
-	TRBV2	TRBJ2-2	-	TGTGCCAGCAGTGAGTCTGGGACCGGGGATCTGTTTTTT	CASSESGTGDLFF
once	TRBV20-1	TRBJ1-5	-	TGCAGTGCTAGAGATGGGGCAGGGGATCAGCCCCAGCATTTT	CSARDGAGDQPQHF
few	TRBV6-4	TRBJ1-2	-	TGTGCCAGCAGTGACACCCCACAGGGCCTAGGAGGCTACACCTTC	CASSDTPQGLGGYTF
-	TRBV13	TRBJ1-2	-	TGTGCCAGCAGCTCCAGCGGGACTTATGGCTACACCTTC	CASSSSGTYGYTF
few	TRBV10-2	TRBJ1-5	-	TGCGCCAGCAGTGACGACAGTCAAACTTTCAATCAGCCCCAGCATTTT	CASSDDSQTFNQPQHF
few	TRBV28	TRBJ1-1	TRBD1	TGTGCCATGCGACAGGGGCTGAACACTGAAGCTTTCTTT	CAMRQGLNTEAFF
-	TRBV6-2/TRBV6-3	TRBJ2-5	TRBD1	TGTGCCAGCAGTACTCGGACAGGCCAAGAGACCCAGTACTTC	CASSTRTGQETQYF
-	TRBV7-8	TRBJ1-6	-	TGTGCCAGCAGCGCCGACACCGGGGATGGGCCCCTCCACTTT	CASSADTGDGPLHF
-	TRBV6-6	TRBJ1-3	-	TGTGCCAGCAGTTACAGGAGACCTGGGGGTGGAAACACCATATATTTT	CASSYRRPGGGNTIYF
few	TRBV28	TRBJ2-7	TRBD2	TGTGCCAGCAGACACACTAGCGGCTCCTACGAGCAGTACTTC	CASRHTSGSYEQYF
-	TRBV20-1	TRBJ1-2	-	TGCAGTGCTAGGAGTGGGCTCTATGGCTACACCTTC	CSARSGLYGYTF
-	TRBV7-2	TRBJ1-5	-	TGTGCCAGCAGCTTCCAACAGGGCCAGCCCCAGCATTTT	CASSFQQGQPQHF
-	TRBV6-1	TRBJ1-1	TRBD1	TGTGCCAGCAGGACCCGGACAGGTGCGAACACTGAAGCTTTCTTT	CASRTRTGANTEAFF
-	TRBV5-1	TRBJ2-1	-	TGCGCCAGCAGCTTGGGAGGGATTGGGCGAGTTGGGAATGAGCAGTTCTTC	CASSLGGIGRVGNEQFF
few	TRBV27	TRBJ1-2	TRBD1	TGTGCCAGCAGACGCAGGGGGCCGCATGGCTACACCTTC	CASRRRGPHGYTF
-	TRBV5-1	TRBJ1-6	TRBD1	TGCGCCAGCAGCATCTGGACAGGTGGGAATTCACCCCTCCACTTT	CASSIWTGGNSPLHF
-	TRBV6-1	TRBJ2-1	TRBD2	TGTGCCAGCAGCAGCGGGAAGGATTACAATGAGCAGTTCTTC	CASSSGKDYNEQFF
once	TRBV20-1	TRBJ2-2	-	TGCAGTGCTAGGTTGGGACCCACCGGGGAGCTGTTTTTT	CSARLGPTGELFF
few	TRBV28	TRBJ1-2	-	TGTGCCAGCAGTTTGCCGGGGATATATGGCTACACCTTC	CASSLPGIYGYTF